This TCR beta chain derives from a study of T cell changes during pregnancy in multiple sclerosis. TCRdb's table, derived via immunoSEQ multiplex PCR, lists solely in-frame clones and lacks some. Of tens of thousands of clones detected, about nine tenths appear once; the ten largest clones hold 3.5%. The TCR comes from a female donor in good health, serving as a control in a pregnancy study. Some clones in this sample may be carry-over from other donors' samples. The sample was PBMCs, taken in the first trimester of pregnancy.

Here the CDR3 reads CASSQEGTVKETQYF. The CDR3 region has the DNA TGCGCCAGCAGCCAAGAGGGGACAGTAAAAGAGACCCAGTACTTC. The chain joins TRBV4-1 to TRBJ2-5; TRBD1 aligns across 7 bases. Germline V gene lookup returns CDR1 MGHRA and CDR2 YSYEKL. The CDR3 spans 15 residues. The V gene end was trimmed by 0 bases and the J gene end by 3 bases; junction bases not matched to a gene: 4.